This T cell receptor (beta chain) was sequenced for a study of sequential checkpoint blockade in melanoma. Study results and caveats: Patients with week-13 increases in T-cell fraction and clonality benefited about 30 times more often. In arm A, pretreatment tumor clonality was associated with response.

This clone occurred many times. Its antigen remains unknown. Germline and junction disagree at one end, which may indicate a read error. Libraries were prepared by immunoSEQ multiplex PCR; TCRdb keeps only in-frame clonotypes and omits some of them. Among 6,000 to 9,500 clones listed, 23% were seen once. Treatment specified: randomized to nivolumab then ipilimumab (arm A) or the reverse (arm B). The CDR3 extends over 14 amino acids. Germline loops: CDR1 MNHGY, CDR2 SAAAGT. The sample consisted of tumor tissue (inferred from file names), taken from a patient given nivolumab and ipilimumab in sequence. This TCR derives from a human donor with melanoma. The chain couples TRBV6-8 to TRBJ2-3, with a tentative D call TRBD2 (6 bases). CDR3 sequence (DNA): TGTGCCATCAGTGCGGGCCGGGGGACAGATACGCAGTATTTT. It yields the protein CAISAGRGTDTQYF.